This T cell receptor beta chain was captured by sequencing in a study of regulatory T cells in long-lasting Graves disease. Study-level results: There was favoring of TRBV28, TRBJ1-2 and TRBJ2-5 in persistent disease.

In this sample, this clonotype turned up a few times. As yet, its antigen is unknown. With 1 base removed from V and 8 bases from J, the gap between germline ends came to 9 bases. This CDR3 spans 13 amino acids. In germline, CDR1 is SGHTA, CDR2 FQGNSA. Documented time point: newly diagnosed GD, antithyroid drugs for less than 3 months. The authors made the TCR library using RNA they extracted from PBMCs. Construction of TCR beta libraries relied on iRepertoire HTBI primers and on Arm-PCR targeting CDR3 regions. TCRdb ran MiXCR on the multiplex PCR reads and lists one entry per CDR3 protein. The sample includes 450,000 to 600,000 distinct CDR3 sequences, about 14% seen only once; the top ten take more than 8.5%. These data also formed part of another study, on T cells in Graves' hyperthyroidism and ophthalmopathy. That paper states: First-round RT-PCR of the TCR CDR3 relied on the HTBI primer set.

The receptor's source is a man in his thirties or forties with Graves disease. The sequenced sample was peripheral blood mononuclear cells (PBMCs), obtained at new diagnosis, from a patient treated with antithyroid drugs. The chain uses TRBV7-2 and TRBJ1-3; a possible D gene is TRBD1 (5 bases). This CDR3 is CASSLGGQDTIYF. The CDR3 DNA is TGTGCCAGCAGCTTAGGGGGCCAGGACACCATATATTTT.